This record concerns one TCR beta chain sequence. These data originate in a study of blood T cell repertoires in COVID-19. At the level of the study: Sites in the United States, Italy and Spain provided acute and convalescent COVID-19 samples. The analysed material was cDNA or gDNA that came from T cells, B-cell-depleted T cells, or PBMCs.

Trimming left V 0 bases short and J 2 bases short, with 10 bases between. The CDR3 extends over 16 amino acids. Germline loops: CDR1 LNHNV, CDR2 YYDKDF (reference sequence). This table comes from immunoSEQ multiplex PCR, and its TCRdb copy is limited to in-frame clones, with some not included. The table has roughly 87,000 clones, 70% to 90% seen once. The sequenced sample consisted of peripheral blood. V is TRBV15 and J is TRBJ1-4; tentatively, D is TRBD1 (6 bases). The receptor comes from a man aged 40-49 years with acute or convalescent COVID-19. The CDR3, as DNA: TGTGCCACCAGCAGAGAACCGAGGGGGACTAATGAAAAACTGTTTTTT. It specifies CATSREPRGTNEKLFF.